A selection of T cell receptor beta chains follows, all from one sample in a study of technical replicates of blood from several donors. Some clones are missing from TCRdb's copy, which holds only in-frame ones; the method was immunoSEQ multiplex PCR. The profile shows approximately 88,000 clones, over 90% of them singletons. Sequencing input: T cells isolated from PBMCs. Receptor source: a human donor in good health. Each CDR3 is given with its conserved first and last residue. A D gene is named only where the DNA matches it firmly. Part of the rows lack a size; the others show once, few, many or a class for expanded clones.

>NA|NA|TRBJ2-7|TRBV28
CASSSLTRRTYEQYF
TGTGCCAGCAGTTCCCTGACTAGGCGAACCTACGAGCAGTACTTC
>once|TRBD1|TRBJ1-2|TRBV5-1
CASSIDRVDGYTF
TGCGCCAGCAGCATAGACAGGGTCGATGGCTACACCTTC
>NA|NA|TRBJ1-4|TRBV5-1
CASSLVTDEKLFF
TGCGCCAGCAGCTTGGTTACTGATGAAAAACTGTTTTTT
>NA|TRBD1|TRBJ2-2|TRBV27
CASRDRGRPHTGELFF
TGTGCCAGCAGGGACAGGGGGCGACCTCACACCGGGGAGCTGTTTTTT
>NA|TRBD1|TRBJ2-7|TRBV7-9
CASSSTWDRTLGEQYF
TGTGCCAGCAGCAGTACCTGGGACAGAACCTTGGGCGAGCAGTACTTC
>NA|NA|TRBJ2-2|TRBV5-4
CASTQRSGSGGELFF
TGTGCCAGCACCCAGAGAAGCGGTTCTGGCGGGGAGCTGTTTTTT
>NA|NA|TRBJ1-5|TRBV5-6
CASSFRQGGVYQPQHF
TGTGCCAGCAGCTTTCGCCAGGGAGGAGTATATCAGCCCCAGCATTTT
>NA|NA|TRBJ2-5|TRBV19
CASSLVASRQAETQYF
TGTGCCAGTAGTCTGGTGGCTAGCAGACAGGCAGAGACCCAGTACTTC
>NA|NA|TRBJ1-1|TRBV13
CASSLGWRNTEAFF
TGTGCCAGCAGCTTAGGCTGGAGGAACACTGAAGCTTTCTTT
>NA|NA|TRBJ2-7|TRBV5-5
CASSLGLSGYEQYF
TGTGCCAGCAGCTTGGGACTGAGCGGCTACGAGCAGTACTTC
>NA|NA|TRBJ2-3|TRBV5-1
CASSSGTQGYDTQYF
TGCGCCAGCAGCTCTGGGACGCAGGGGTATGATACGCAGTATTTT
>NA|NA|TRBJ1-1|TRBV5-1
CASSPAGEGRNTEAFF
TGCGCCAGCAGCCCAGCAGGCGAGGGCAGGAACACTGAAGCTTTCTTT
>few|NA|TRBJ1-1|TRBV30
CAWSGGMDTEAFF
TGTGCCTGGAGCGGAGGGATGGACACTGAAGCTTTCTTT
>NA|NA|TRBJ2-7|TRBV7-2
CASSPQVDTSYEQYF
TGTGCCAGCAGCCCACAGGTGGACACTTCCTACGAGCAGTACTTC
>NA|TRBD1|TRBJ2-7|TRBV2
CASSGYRGSHEQYF
TGTGCCAGCAGTGGGTACAGGGGGTCCCACGAGCAGTACTTC
>NA|NA|TRBJ2-5|TRBV9
CASSGRGQETQYF
TGTGCCAGCAGCGGGCGGGGCCAAGAGACCCAGTACTTC
>once|TRBD1|TRBJ1-2|TRBV5-4
CASSPTPLGQGEHTF
TGTGCCAGCAGCCCCACCCCCCTTGGACAGGGCGAACACACCTTC
>NA|NA|TRBJ1-4|TRBV25-1
CASSQTGTTEKLFF
TGTGCCAGCAGCCAGACAGGCACTACCGAAAAACTGTTTTTT
>NA|TRBD1|TRBJ2-2|TRBV27
CASSFLQGVTDTGELFF
TGTGCCAGCAGTTTCCTACAGGGGGTAACCGACACCGGGGAGCTGTTTTTT
>NA|NA|TRBJ2-3|TRBV27
CASSFGVPRLTDTQYF
TGTGCCAGCAGTTTTGGAGTGCCTAGGCTCACAGATACGCAGTATTTT
>NA|NA|TRBJ1-1|TRBV14
CASSQTGLSEAFF
TGTGCCAGCAGCCAGACTGGGTTGTCTGAAGCTTTCTTT
>NA|NA|TRBJ2-7|TRBV13
CASSGRGFWRNEQYF
TGTGCCAGCAGCGGAAGGGGGTTCTGGCGTAATGAGCAGTACTTC
>NA|TRBD1|TRBJ2-7|TRBV28
CATTTGAYEQYF
TGTGCCACCACGACAGGGGCCTACGAGCAGTACTTC
>NA|NA|TRBJ1-2|TRBV4-1
CASSQPSRGADYGYTF
TGCGCCAGCAGCCAACCGAGTCGGGGGGCGGACTATGGCTACACCTTC
>NA|TRBD1|TRBJ2-1|TRBV7-9
CASSLDRGLREQFF
TGTGCCAGCAGCTTAGACAGGGGCCTTCGCGAGCAGTTCTTC
>NA|TRBD1|TRBJ2-1|TRBV27
CASRSQGAYNEQFF
TGTGCCAGCAGATCGCAGGGGGCCTACAATGAGCAGTTCTTC
>NA|NA|TRBJ1-5|TRBV18
CASSPGLAHQPQHF
TGTGCCAGCTCACCTGGCCTAGCCCATCAGCCCCAGCATTTT
>NA|TRBD2|TRBJ2-1|TRBV29-1
CSSRAAGAGLGSYNEQFF
TGCAGTTCACGGGCAGCAGGAGCGGGACTAGGGTCCTACAATGAGCAGTTCTTC
>once|NA|TRBJ1-5|TRBV6-5
CASSYSLHNDQPQHF
TGTGCCAGCAGTTACTCCCTGCACAACGATCAGCCCCAGCATTTT
>NA|NA|TRBJ2-2|TRBV4-1
CASSQPGAGELFF
TGCGCCAGCAGCCAACCCGGGGCCGGGGAGCTGTTTTTT
>NA|TRBD2|TRBJ2-1|TRBV11-2
CASSSGGGLALNEQFF
TGTGCCAGCAGCTCAGGGGGGGGACTAGCGTTAAATGAGCAGTTCTTC
>NA|TRBD1|TRBJ1-5|TRBV4-1
CASSEGQNQPQHF
TGCGCCAGCAGCGAGGGACAGAATCAGCCCCAGCATTTT
>once|NA|TRBJ1-5|TRBV19
CASSIDGGVYQPQHF
TGTGCCAGTAGTATAGATGGGGGGGTCTATCAGCCCCAGCATTTT
>once|NA|TRBJ2-1|TRBV5-1
CASSLERGHNEQFF
TGCGCCAGCAGCTTGGAGCGAGGTCACAATGAGCAGTTCTTC
>NA|TRBD1|TRBJ1-1|TRBV7-9
CASSYTGGPGEAFF
TGTGCCAGCAGCTACACAGGGGGCCCTGGGGAAGCTTTCTTT
>NA|TRBD2|TRBJ2-2|TRBV11-3
CASSSGLGWGTGELFF
TGTGCCAGCAGCTCGGGACTAGGTTGGGGGACCGGGGAGCTGTTTTTT
>NA|NA|TRBJ1-2|TRBV6-1
CASSEAPGGGNYGYTF
TGTGCCAGCAGTGAAGCCCCGGGAGGGGGTAACTATGGCTACACCTTC
>NA|NA|TRBJ2-3|TRBV6-5
CASSYAGPATDTQYF
TGTGCCAGCAGTTACGCGGGGCCAGCCACAGATACGCAGTATTTT
>NA|NA|TRBJ2-3|TRBV11-2
CASNLLWAPAPDTQYF
TGTGCCAGCAACCTCCTCTGGGCCCCCGCCCCAGATACGCAGTATTTT
>NA|TRBD2|TRBJ2-1|TRBV9
CASSVGEGGDEQFF
TGTGCCAGCAGCGTAGGGGAGGGAGGCGATGAGCAGTTCTTC
>once|TRBD1|TRBJ1-5|TRBV6-5
CASSYSVQGGQPQHF
TGTGCCAGCAGTTACTCGGTACAGGGGGGTCAGCCCCAGCATTTT
>NA|NA|TRBJ2-7|TRBV5-4
CASRPGETYEQYF
TGTGCCAGCAGGCCCGGGGAAACCTACGAGCAGTACTTC
>NA|NA|TRBJ2-3|TRBV2
CACGGVTDTQYF
TGTGCCTGCGGCGGGGTCACAGATACGCAGTATTTT
>NA|NA|TRBJ1-1|TRBV4-1
CASSQGRSETNTEAFF
TGCGCCAGCAGCCAAGGCAGGTCAGAAACCAACACTGAAGCTTTCTTT
>NA|TRBD2|TRBJ2-2|TRBV5-1
CASSLMASGTTGELFF
TGCGCCAGCAGCTTGATGGCTAGCGGGACGACCGGGGAGCTGTTTTTT
>NA|TRBD1|TRBJ2-6|TRBV27
CASSLRDRASSGANVLTF
TGTGCCAGCAGTTTAAGAGACAGGGCGAGCTCTGGGGCCAACGTCCTGACTTTC
>NA|TRBD1|TRBJ1-5|TRBV28
CASSLPDRVEQPQHF
TGTGCCAGCAGTTTACCGGACAGGGTGGAACAGCCCCAGCATTTT
>NA|TRBD1|TRBJ1-5|TRBV7-8
CASSLARSTGGSPQHF
TGTGCCAGCAGCTTAGCGCGGAGTACAGGGGGGTCTCCCCAGCATTTT
>NA|TRBD1|TRBJ2-7|TRBV28
CASSLVMTGGSYEQYF
TGTGCCAGCAGTTTAGTTATGACAGGGGGCTCCTACGAGCAGTACTTC
>NA|NA|TRBJ1-5|TRBV5-5
CASSPQTGGWPQHF
TGTGCCAGCAGTCCCCAGACAGGCGGGTGGCCCCAGCATTTT
>NA|NA|TRBJ1-4|TRBV29-1
CSVITGLGNEKLFF
TGCAGCGTCATCACAGGGCTAGGGAATGAAAAACTGTTTTTT
>NA|TRBD1|TRBJ1-5|TRBV19
CASSLEIGTAYQPQHF
TGTGCCAGTAGTCTAGAAATCGGGACAGCTTATCAGCCCCAGCATTTT
>NA|NA|TRBJ1-1|TRBV5-1
CASSLGQIQEAFF
TGCGCCAGCAGCTTGGGACAGATCCAGGAAGCTTTCTTT
>NA|NA|TRBJ2-7|TRBV7-8
CASTSILTGGYEQYF
TGTGCCAGCACCTCTATCCTCACTGGGGGCTACGAGCAGTACTTC
>NA|TRBD2|TRBJ2-7|TRBV7-9
CASSQGLAGVVAYEQYF
TGTGCCAGCAGCCAGGGACTAGCGGGAGTTGTCGCCTACGAGCAGTACTTC
>NA|TRBD1|TRBJ2-7|TRBV27
CASSFGQGNAAQYF
TGTGCCAGCAGTTTTGGACAGGGAAACGCCGCGCAGTACTTC
>NA|NA|TRBJ2-7|TRBV7-9
CASSFTTDTYYEQYF
TGTGCCAGCAGCTTTACGACAGACACGTACTACGAGCAGTACTTC
>NA|NA|TRBJ2-7|TRBV5-1
CASSLESESYEQYF
TGCGCCAGCAGCTTGGAGTCAGAATCCTACGAGCAGTACTTC
>NA|TRBD2|TRBJ2-1|TRBV5-8
CASSWELAGAYNEQFF
TGTGCCAGCAGCTGGGAATTAGCGGGAGCTTACAATGAGCAGTTCTTC
>NA|NA|TRBJ2-7|TRBV6-6
CASSYGGVQGEQYF
TGTGCCAGCAGTTACGGTGGCGTCCAGGGCGAGCAGTACTTC